This TCR beta chain was captured in a study of regulatory T cells in long-lasting Graves disease. Time point noted: newly diagnosed GD, antithyroid drugs for less than 3 months. PBMC-derived RNA was used for the TCR library. Investigators prepared the TCR beta libraries by applying iRepertoire HTBI primers and Arm-PCR of CDR3 regions. TCRdb fed the multiplex PCR reads into MiXCR, producing one record per CDR3 protein. The data show about 440,000 distinct CDR3 sequences, 15% seen once. Trimming shortened V by 3 bases and J by 2 bases, and 15 bases separated the two germline ends. From germline, CDR1 is SGDLS and CDR2 YYNGEE. The CDR3 consists of 16 residues. This sample also appeared in a second study, on T cells in Graves' hyperthyroidism and ophthalmopathy.

The chain employs TRBV9 and TRBJ2-1, with D tentatively TRBD1 or TRBD2 (5 bases each). The receptor's source is a woman aged 30 to 39 with Graves disease. Source: peripheral blood mononuclear cells (PBMCs), taken at new diagnosis, from a patient treated with antithyroid drugs. The chain's CDR3 is CASSGLSRGAYNEQFF. CDR3 coding DNA: TGTGCCAGCAGCGGGCTGTCGAGGGGCGCCTACAATGAGCAGTTCTTC.